What follows are 25 T cell receptor beta chains derived from one specimen sequenced in a study of T cell responses to AZD1222 COVID-19 vaccine. Sequenced by immunoSEQ multiplex PCR; TCRdb stores in-frame clones only, minus some. This table has approximately 140,000 clones, 90% to 95% appearing once. This material consisted of peripheral blood, taken on day 0 of AZD1222 vaccination. Every receptor here comes from an adult in good health.

The chain uses TRBV9 and TRBJ2-7; D gene uncertain. V was pared by 4 bases and J by 3 bases, with 17 bases between. From germline, CDR1 is SGDLS and CDR2 YYNGEE. The CDR3 is 15 amino acids. The CDR3 reads CASSTSGRSNYEQYF. CDR3 in DNA: TGTGCCAGCAGCACGTCCGGCAGGAGCAACTACGAGCAGTACTTC.

This clone was seen only a few times. The chain is built from TRBV27 and TRBJ2-7; D remains unclear. The germline V gene has CDR1 MNHEY and CDR2 SMNVEV (reference sequence). This CDR3 contains 14 residues. V lost 5 bases and J 0 bases, leaving 11 bases between the germline ends. CDR3 protein: CASSPSEISYEQYF. The CDR3 nucleotides read TGTGCCAGCAGTCCCAGTGAGATCTCCTACGAGCAGTACTTC.

This chain joins TRBV29-1 and TRBJ1-2; a weak D match, TRBD1 (5 bases). The germline V gene encodes CDR1 SQVTM and CDR2 ANQGSEA. The CDR3 covers 15 residues. V dropped 4 bases and J dropped 11 bases, with 26 bases sitting between them. In nucleotides, the CDR3 is TGCAGCGTTGCCCCCGCCAAATCGGGACGGGAGTCATACACCTTC. Its protein product is CSVAPAKSGRESYTF.

J is TRBJ2-7 and V is TRBV6-5; 8 bases are a match to TRBD1. J was trimmed by 0 bases and V by 5 bases; bases with no gene match: 6. CDR3 length: 15 residues. The V gene's germline CDR1 is MNHEY and CDR2 SVGAGI. CDR3 nucleotides: TGTGCCAGCAGTCCCCTGGACAGGGCCTCCTACGAGCAGTACTTC. Its translation is CASSPLDRASYEQYF.

The chain joins TRBV7-9 to TRBJ1-3, with a possible D match to TRBD1 (5 bases). From germline, CDR1 is SEHNR and CDR2 FQNEAQ (reference sequence). The CDR3 extends over 15 amino acids. Between the trimmed V and J ends, which lost 5 bases and 4 bases, there was a span of 15 bases. The CDR3 sequence: CASSQSGSEGNTIYF. In DNA form, the CDR3 reads TGTGCCAGCAGCCAATCAGGGTCGGAGGGAAACACCATATATTTT.

The rearrangement uses TRBV24-1 and TRBJ2-1; 7 bases match TRBD2. V gave up 5 bases and J gave up 8 bases; unmatched junction bases: 17. In germline, CDR1 is KGHDR, CDR2 SFDVKD. The CDR3 runs to 17 residues. The CDR3 protein is CATSGDGGSTNVDEQFF. Written as DNA, the CDR3 is TGTGCCACCAGTGGGGACGGCGGGAGTACCAATGTCGATGAGCAGTTCTTC.

J is TRBJ2-1 and V is TRBV6-5; 9 bases agree with TRBD2. Germline CDR1 MNHEY, CDR2 SVGAGI. J was trimmed by 2 bases and V by 4 bases; bases with no gene match: 3. CDR3 length equals 15 residues. CDR3 amino acids: CASSWTSVTYNEQFF. The CDR3 region has the DNA TGTGCCAGCAGTTGGACTAGCGTGACCTACAATGAGCAGTTCTTC.

The rearrangement links TRBV7-3 to TRBJ2-1, with 7 positions matching TRBD2. The V gene end was trimmed by 1 base and the J gene end by 0 bases; junction bases not matched to a gene: 3. This CDR3 has 16 residues. CDR1 is SGHTA and CDR2 is FQGTGA in the germline V gene. CDR3 DNA sequence: TGTGCCAGCAGCTTAAGGGGCGGGAGCTCCTACAATGAGCAGTTCTTC. Translated, it gives CASSLRGGSSYNEQFF.

The V gene is TRBV15, the J gene TRBJ2-7; 7 bases align to TRBD1. Germline CDR1 and CDR2: LNHNV and YYDKDF (reference sequence). The CDR3 has 12 residues. V gave up 4 bases and J gave up 5 bases; unmatched junction bases: 2. The CDR3 region has the DNA TGTGCCACCAGCAAAACAGGGGACGAGCAGTACTTC. Translated: CATSKTGDEQYF.

The chain uses TRBV28 and TRBJ1-1; 11 bases are a match to TRBD1. CDR3 size: 16 residues. V trimming: 7 bases; J trimming: 6 bases; junction bases outside the gene matches: 13. Germline V CDR1 and CDR2: MDHEN, SYDVKM. The CDR3 region is CASTTYKRTGGPEAFF. DNA of the CDR3: TGTGCCAGCACTACTTACAAACGGACAGGGGGCCCTGAAGCTTTCTTT.

This clone was detected only once. The chain carries TRBV2 and TRBJ1-2; D possibly corresponds to TRBD1 (6 bases). The CDR3 sequence is 13 residues long. Germline V lookup: CDR1 SNHLY, CDR2 FYNNEI. Trimming removed 9 bases from V and 4 bases from J, with 15 bases in between. CDR3 nucleotides: TGTGCCAGTAGGACAGTCGATGGCTATGGCTACACCTTC. Translation gives CASRTVDGYGYTF. The full variable domain, in which reference TRBV2 and TRBJ1-2 provide the parts outside the CDR3, is EPEVTQTPSHQVTQMGQEVILRCVPISNHLYFYWYRQILGQKVEFLVSFYNNEISEKSEIFDDQFSVERPDGSNFTLKIRSTKLEDSAMYFCASRTVDGYGYTFGSGTRLTVV.

J is TRBJ1-1 and V is TRBV7-2; D remains unclear. Germline CDR1 SGHTA, CDR2 FQGNSA. The V end lost 2 bases, the J end lost 4 bases, and 8 bases lay between the germline ends. This CDR3 has 13 residues. The DNA of the CDR3 is TGTGCCAGCAGCTTACTGGAGGGCACTGAAGCTTTCTTT. This codes for CASSLLEGTEAFF.

The chain joins TRBV7-2 to TRBJ2-7, with D unresolved. The CDR3 runs 13 residues. V was cut by 1 base and J by 4 bases, with 8 bases left in between. Germline V gene data show CDR1 as SGHTA and CDR2 as FQGNSA. CDR3 region: CASSLVNGYEQYF. The CDR3 DNA reads as TGTGCCAGCAGCTTAGTTAACGGATACGAGCAGTACTTC.

The chain carries TRBV6-5 and TRBJ2-5, with D hard to call. The CDR3 contains 13 residues. Germline assignment: CDR1 MNHEY and CDR2 SVGAGI. V dropped 5 bases and J dropped 7 bases, with 14 bases sitting between them. For the CDR3, the DNA is TGTGCCAGCAGTCCCGTGGGTTTGGGGACCCAGTACTTC. It translates to CASSPVGLGTQYF.

This clone came up once. This chain uses TRBV28 with TRBJ1-4; tentatively, D is TRBD1 (5 bases). V dropped 4 bases and J dropped 0 bases, with 15 bases sitting between them. Germline V gene data show CDR1 as MDHEN and CDR2 as SYDVKM. The CDR3 is 17 residues long. The CDR3 sequence is CASSSTATFSTNEKLFF. The CDR3 region has the DNA TGTGCCAGCAGTTCGACAGCGACTTTTTCAACTAATGAAAAACTGTTTTTT.

V gene TRBV9 combines with J gene TRBJ2-5; D is possibly TRBD2 (7 bases). Trimming left V 0 bases short and J 3 bases short, with 9 bases between. The CDR3 is 14 amino acids. CDR1 is SGDLS and CDR2 is YYNGEE in the germline V gene. CDR3 protein: CASSVGGGEETQYF. Written as DNA, the CDR3 is TGTGCCAGCAGCGTAGGAGGGGGGGAAGAGACCCAGTACTTC.

This clone was detected once. The chain employs TRBV6-2 or TRBV6-3 and TRBJ1-6, with TRBD1 matching 8 bases. The CDR3 loop spans 15 amino acids. V trimming: 4 bases; J trimming: 9 bases; junction bases outside the gene matches: 8. The germline CDR1 and CDR2 sequences are MNHEY and SVGEGT. Here the CDR3 DNA reads TGTGCCAGCAGTTCCTCTCCGGGACAGGCTTCACCCCTCCACTTT. Translating gives CASSSSPGQASPLHF.

The V call is TRBV6-1, the J call TRBJ1-1; D is perhaps TRBD1 (5 bases). V was cut by 0 bases and J by 1 base, with 12 bases left in between. The CDR3 runs 16 residues. Per germline, CDR1 MNHNS and CDR2 SASEGT. This CDR3 is CASSEAVRRGNTEAFF. In DNA, the CDR3 is TGTGCCAGCAGTGAAGCCGTCCGAAGGGGGAACACTGAAGCTTTCTTT.

V usage is TRBV10-2 and J usage is TRBJ2-7; no clear D gene. Trimming took off 5 bases at V and 6 bases at J, with 11 bases between the two ends. The CDR3 consists of 12 residues. CDR1 is WSHSY, CDR2 SAAADI, per germline. The chain's CDR3 is CASSMAPAEQYF. CDR3 DNA: TGCGCCAGCAGTATGGCCCCCGCCGAGCAGTACTTC.

The chain combines TRBV28 with TRBJ1-2; 7 positions match TRBD1. V shed 3 bases and J 8 bases; nucleotides not matched to a gene: 3. The V gene's germline CDR1 is MDHEN and CDR2 SYDVKM. The CDR3 totals 12 residues. The CDR3 DNA follows: TGTGCCAGCAGTTTGTTGACAGGGGGCTACACCTTC. Its protein product is CASSLLTGGYTF.

This clone has only one observation. V gene TRBV4-3 combines with J gene TRBJ1-4, with D unresolved. Germline values: CDR1 LGHNA, CDR2 YSLEER. This CDR3 has 16 amino acids. The germline V and J ends were trimmed by 0 bases and 6 bases, with 14 bases remaining between them. CDR3: CASSQDTSPGYEKLFF. CDR3 sequence (DNA): TGCGCCAGCAGCCAAGATACTTCCCCGGGGTATGAAAAACTGTTTTTT.

The table lists this clone with a few counts. The CDR3 region is CASSLELAGYQETQYF. Here the CDR3 DNA reads TGTGCCAGCAGCTTAGAACTAGCGGGGTACCAAGAGACCCAGTACTTC. V is TRBV11-2 and J is TRBJ2-5; 10 bases agree with TRBD2. The V gene end was trimmed by 0 bases and the J gene end by 0 bases; junction bases not matched to a gene: 1. Germline V gives CDR1 SGHAT, CDR2 FQNNGV. CDR3 size: 16 residues.

The gene calls are TRBV19 and TRBJ1-2; 8 nucleotides agree with TRBD1. Germline lookup yields CDR1 LNHDA and CDR2 SQIVND (reference sequence). The CDR3 spans 14 residues. The V and J ends lost 6 bases and 4 bases, in that order; junction bases with no gene match: 7. CDR3 amino acids: CASRRQGAIYGYTF. CDR3 nucleotides: TGTGCCAGTAGACGGCAGGGGGCTATCTATGGCTACACCTTC.

The rearrangement links TRBV19 to TRBJ2-5, with 15 bases identical to TRBD2. In germline, CDR1 is LNHDA, CDR2 SQIVND (reference sequence). Trimming removed 5 bases from V and 1 base from J; junction bases left unmatched: 8. The CDR3 loop spans 18 amino acids. The CDR3 sequence is CASSHPRTSGRVQETQYF. The DNA for the CDR3 is TGTGCCAGTAGTCACCCGAGGACTAGCGGGAGGGTCCAAGAGACCCAGTACTTC.

The chain combines TRBV7-2 with TRBJ2-7; no clear D. Trimming stripped 5 bases from V and 6 bases from J, with 8 bases between. Germline V CDR1 and CDR2: SGHTA, FQGNSA. The CDR3 is made up of 11 amino acids. The CDR3 DNA is TGTGCCAGCAGCCCCCATAGCGAGCAGTACTTC. Its translation is CASSPHSEQYF.